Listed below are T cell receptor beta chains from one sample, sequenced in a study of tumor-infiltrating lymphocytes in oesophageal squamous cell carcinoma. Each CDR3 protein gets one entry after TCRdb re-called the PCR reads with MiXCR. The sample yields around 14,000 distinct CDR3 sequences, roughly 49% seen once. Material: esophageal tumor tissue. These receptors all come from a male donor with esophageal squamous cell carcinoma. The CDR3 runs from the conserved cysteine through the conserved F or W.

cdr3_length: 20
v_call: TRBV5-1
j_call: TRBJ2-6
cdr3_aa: CASSLGHRGRGDSGANVLTF

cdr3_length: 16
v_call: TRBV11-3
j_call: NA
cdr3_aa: CASSRQIQVSFYEQYF

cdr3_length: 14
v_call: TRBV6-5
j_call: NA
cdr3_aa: CASSYSPGGYEQYF

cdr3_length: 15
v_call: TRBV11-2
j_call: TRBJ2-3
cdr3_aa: CASSIDRDSTDTQYF

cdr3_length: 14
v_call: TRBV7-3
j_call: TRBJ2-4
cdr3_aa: CASSLGGGKNIQYF

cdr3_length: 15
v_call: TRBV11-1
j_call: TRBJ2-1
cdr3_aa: CASRKGLAGDNEQFF

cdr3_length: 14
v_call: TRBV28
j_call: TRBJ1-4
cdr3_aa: CASSKPGGSEKLFF

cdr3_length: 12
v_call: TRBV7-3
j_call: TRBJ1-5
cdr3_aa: CASSLGNQPQHF

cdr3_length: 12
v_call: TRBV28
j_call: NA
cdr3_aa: CASTSAPKEQFF

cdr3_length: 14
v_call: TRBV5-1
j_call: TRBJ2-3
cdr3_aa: CASSLRLATDTQYF

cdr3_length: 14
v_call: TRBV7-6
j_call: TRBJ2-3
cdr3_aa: CASSLDTNTDTQYF

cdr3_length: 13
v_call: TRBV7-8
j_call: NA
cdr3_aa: CASSLSRTYEQYF

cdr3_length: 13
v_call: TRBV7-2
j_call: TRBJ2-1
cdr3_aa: CASSLADGVGQFF

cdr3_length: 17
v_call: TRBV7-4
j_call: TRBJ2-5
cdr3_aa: CASSLAYDSGSYNEQYF

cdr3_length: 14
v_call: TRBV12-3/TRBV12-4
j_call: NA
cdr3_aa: CASSLSGLVETQYF